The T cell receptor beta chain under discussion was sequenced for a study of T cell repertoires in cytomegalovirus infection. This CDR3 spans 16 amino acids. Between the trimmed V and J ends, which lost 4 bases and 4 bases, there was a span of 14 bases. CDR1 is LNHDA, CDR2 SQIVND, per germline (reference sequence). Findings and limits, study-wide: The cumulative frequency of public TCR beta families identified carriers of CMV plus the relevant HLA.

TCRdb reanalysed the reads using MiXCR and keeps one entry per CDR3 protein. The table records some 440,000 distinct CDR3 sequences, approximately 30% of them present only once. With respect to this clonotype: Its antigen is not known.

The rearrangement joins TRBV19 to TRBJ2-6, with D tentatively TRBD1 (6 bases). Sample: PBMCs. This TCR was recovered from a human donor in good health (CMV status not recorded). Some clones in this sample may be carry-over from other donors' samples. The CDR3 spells CASSKSLGAGANVLTF. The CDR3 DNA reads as TGTGCCAGTAGTAAGAGTTTGGGGGCCGGGGCCAACGTCCTGACTTTC.